This T cell receptor (beta chain) derives from a study of breast tumors, draining lymph nodes, adjacent tissues. The study, taken as a whole, reports: Luminal-like breast cancer showed significantly higher tumor–nontumor repertoire similarity than basal-like.

This clonotype was recorded many times. Its specificity is not known. V lost 1 base, J lost 5 bases, and 13 bases stayed unmatched. CDR1 and CDR2 (germline): KGHDR, SFDVKD. CDR3 size: 19 residues. TCRdb analysed the multiplex PCR reads with MiXCR anew, one entry per CDR3 protein. The sample records approximately 230,000 distinct CDR3 sequences, roughly a third being singletons. Breast cancer patients provided tissue from their axillary draining lymph nodes. The J gene is TRBJ2-1, the V gene TRBV24-1; 10 bases line up with TRBD2. Sequenced material: axillary lymph node tissue. The receptor's source is a female donor with breast cancer. Some clones in this sample may be carry-over from other donors' samples. The CDR3, as DNA: TGTGCCACCAGTGATTTACAAGCAGCGGGAGGGCCAAAGGACAATGAGCAGTTCTTC. It specifies CATSDLQAAGGPKDNEQFF.